The rows below give T cell receptor beta chains drawn from one sample of a study of cytomegalovirus exposure and HLA in healthy donors. Repertoires were generated with immunoSEQ multiplex PCR, while TCRdb's copy carries only in-frame clones and drops some. Of 150,000 to 200,000 clones detected, approximately 80% appear once; the ten largest clones hold approximately 0.78%. The sequenced sample consisted of PBMCs. Receptors originate from a woman between 18 and 29 years old in good health and CMV-seronegative. Both conserved end residues are part of each CDR3. Each record gives: D gene, CDR3 length, V gene, clone size, J gene, CDR3 protein, CDR3 DNA. The D gene is left open where the match is weak. For some rows the clone size is stated as once, few or many, or as a class when expanded; others skip it.

NA	15	TRBV10-2	NA	TRBJ1-1	CASKGEGRATTEAFF	TGCGCCAGCAAGGGTGAAGGGAGGGCAACCACTGAAGCTTTCTTT
NA	11	TRBV11-3	few	TRBJ2-1	CASSSTDEQFF	TGTGCCAGCAGCTCGACAGATGAGCAGTTCTTC
TRBD1	14	TRBV6-1	NA	TRBJ1-1	CASSVGTENTEAFF	TGTGCCAGCAGTGTTGGGACAGAGAACACTGAAGCTTTCTTT
TRBD1	16	TRBV7-8	NA	TRBJ1-2	CASSSLTNRGGYGYTF	TGTGCCAGCAGCTCGTTAACGAACAGGGGAGGCTATGGCTACACCTTC
NA	13	TRBV5-4	NA	TRBJ2-1	CASLLSGYNEQFF	TGTGCCAGCCTTCTCTCGGGGTACAATGAGCAGTTCTTC
NA	12	TRBV28	NA	TRBJ2-7	CASFTGQYEQYF	TGTGCCAGCTTTACCGGACAGTACGAGCAGTACTTC
TRBD1	13	TRBV5-5	NA	TRBJ1-2	CASSHGTVYGYTF	TGTGCCAGCAGCCACGGGACAGTCTATGGCTACACCTTC
TRBD2	15	TRBV7-3	NA	TRBJ2-1	CASSFTSGEYNEQFF	TGTGCCAGCAGCTTCACTAGCGGGGAGTACAATGAGCAGTTCTTC
NA	16	TRBV28	few	TRBJ2-3	CASGAGLNLRTDTQYF	TGTGCCAGTGGGGCGGGACTGAATCTTAGGACAGATACGCAGTATTTT
TRBD2	14	TRBV15	NA	TRBJ2-3	CATSGRGRGDTQYF	TGTGCCACCAGCGGGAGGGGTAGAGGAGATACGCAGTATTTT
NA	14	TRBV15	NA	TRBJ2-1	CATSSYRAHNEQFF	TGTGCCACCAGCTCCTACAGGGCCCACAATGAGCAGTTCTTC
NA	17	TRBV5-5	NA	TRBJ1-4	CASSSEGGPGTNEKLFF	TGTGCCAGCAGCTCAGAGGGGGGGCCAGGGACTAATGAAAAACTGTTTTTT
TRBD2	15	TRBV6-5	NA	TRBJ2-7	CASRQLAGGSYEQYF	TGTGCCAGCAGGCAACTAGCGGGAGGCAGCTACGAGCAGTACTTC
NA	16	TRBV7-7	NA	TRBJ2-2	CASSLGLGARPGELFF	TGTGCTAGCAGCTTAGGGCTAGGGGCCCGCCCCGGGGAGCTGTTTTTT
TRBD2	15	TRBV5-4	NA	TRBJ2-3	CASSGGLAGTDTQYF	TGTGCCAGCAGCGGGGGACTAGCAGGCACAGATACGCAGTATTTT
NA	13	TRBV2	once	TRBJ1-4	CASRTGTSEKLFF	TGTGCCAGCAGAACCGGGACTTCGGAAAAACTGTTTTTT
TRBD1	13	TRBV6-1	NA	TRBJ2-7	CASTRDRTYEQYF	TGTGCCAGCACCCGGGACAGAACCTACGAGCAGTACTTC
NA	15	TRBV6-6	NA	TRBJ2-7	CASSYTPTGPYEQYF	TGTGCCAGCAGTTACACCCCGACAGGCCCCTACGAGCAGTACTTC
TRBD1	15	TRBV5-6	NA	TRBJ2-1	CASSFRTGTNNEQFF	TGTGCCAGCAGCTTTAGGACAGGGACCAACAATGAGCAGTTCTTC
NA	13	TRBV2	NA	TRBJ1-1	CASSVQVVTEAFF	TGTGCCAGCAGTGTCCAGGTTGTCACTGAAGCTTTCTTT
NA	14	TRBV7-2	NA	TRBJ2-3	CASSFAGITDTQYF	TGTGCCAGCAGCTTTGCGGGGATCACAGATACGCAGTATTTT
NA	14	TRBV5-5	NA	TRBJ2-7	CASSPSAVSYEQYF	TGTGCCAGCAGCCCATCGGCGGTTTCCTACGAGCAGTACTTC
NA	18	TRBV28	few	TRBJ2-1	CASSFLGTLAGSDEEQFF	TGTGCCAGCAGTTTCCTAGGCACACTAGCCGGGAGTGATGAGGAGCAGTTCTTC
NA	13	TRBV10-3	few	TRBJ1-4	CAISEALDEKLFF	TGTGCCATCAGTGAGGCGTTGGATGAAAAACTGTTTTTT
NA	14	TRBV10-3	NA	TRBJ2-3	CAISESRDTDTQYF	TGTGCCATCAGCGAAAGCAGGGACACAGATACGCAGTATTTT
NA	14	TRBV2	NA	TRBJ2-1	CASSDRQRYNEQFF	TGTGCCAGCAGTGATCGTCAGCGGTACAATGAGCAGTTCTTC
TRBD2	15	TRBV19	NA	TRBJ2-1	CASSSLAGGDNEQFF	TGTGCCAGTAGTTCTCTAGCGGGAGGCGACAATGAGCAGTTCTTC
NA	13	TRBV11-3	NA	TRBJ2-7	CASSLANAYEQYF	TGTGCCAGCAGCTTAGCTAATGCCTACGAGCAGTACTTC
TRBD1	14	TRBV5-4	NA	TRBJ2-5	CASSITGVGETQYF	TGTGCCAGCAGCATCACAGGGGTAGGGGAGACCCAGTACTTC
TRBD1	15	TRBV6-5	few	TRBJ2-7	CASSYSRQGLYEQYF	TGTGCCAGCAGTTACTCCCGACAGGGTCTCTACGAGCAGTACTTC
TRBD1	15	TRBV6-1	NA	TRBJ2-7	CASSEAWGQGYEQYF	TGTGCCAGCAGTGAAGCATGGGGACAGGGATACGAGCAGTACTTC
NA	14	TRBV18	NA	TRBJ1-2	CASSTLGADYGYTF	TGTGCCAGCTCCACATTGGGGGCCGACTATGGCTACACCTTC
TRBD1	15	TRBV6-5	NA	TRBJ1-5	CASLSTGRENQPQHF	TGTGCCAGCCTGTCGACAGGGCGGGAAAATCAGCCCCAGCATTTT
NA	16	TRBV5-1	few	TRBJ2-3	CASSTDKSFSTDTQYF	TGCGCCAGCAGCACGGACAAGTCATTTAGCACAGATACGCAGTATTTT
TRBD1	15	TRBV7-8	NA	TRBJ2-7	CASSSYSGQGYEQYF	TGTGCCAGCAGCTCCTACTCCGGACAGGGGTACGAGCAGTACTTC
TRBD2	15	TRBV5-1	NA	TRBJ2-1	CASSLSSGNGNEQFF	TGCGCCAGCAGCTTATCGAGCGGGAATGGCAATGAGCAGTTCTTC
TRBD2	15	TRBV9	NA	TRBJ2-3	CASSVGLADTDTQYF	TGTGCCAGCAGCGTAGGACTAGCTGACACAGATACGCAGTATTTT
TRBD1	17	TRBV5-1	NA	TRBJ1-2	CASSLETGGHTNYGYTF	TGCGCCAGCAGCTTGGAGACAGGGGGACATACTAACTATGGCTACACCTTC
NA	13	TRBV13	NA	TRBJ2-7	CASSYLNRDEQYF	TGTGCCAGCAGCTATCTTAACCGAGACGAGCAGTACTTC